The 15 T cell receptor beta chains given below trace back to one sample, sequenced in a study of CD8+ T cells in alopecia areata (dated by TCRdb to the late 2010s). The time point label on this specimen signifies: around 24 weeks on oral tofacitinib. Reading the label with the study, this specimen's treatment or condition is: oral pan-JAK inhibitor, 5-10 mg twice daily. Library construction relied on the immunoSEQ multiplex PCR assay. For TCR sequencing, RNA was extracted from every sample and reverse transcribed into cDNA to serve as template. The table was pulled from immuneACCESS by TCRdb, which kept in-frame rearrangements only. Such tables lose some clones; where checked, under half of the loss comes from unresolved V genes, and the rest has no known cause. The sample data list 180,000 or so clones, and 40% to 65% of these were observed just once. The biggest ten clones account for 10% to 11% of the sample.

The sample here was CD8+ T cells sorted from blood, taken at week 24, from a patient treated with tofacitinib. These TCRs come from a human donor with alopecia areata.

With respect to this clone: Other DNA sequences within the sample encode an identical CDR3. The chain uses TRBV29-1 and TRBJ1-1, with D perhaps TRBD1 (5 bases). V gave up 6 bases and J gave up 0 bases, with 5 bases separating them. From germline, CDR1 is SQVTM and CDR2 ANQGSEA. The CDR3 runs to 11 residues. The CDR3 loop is CSVGLNTEAFF. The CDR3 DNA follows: TGCAGCGTGGGGCTGAACACTGAAGCTTTCTTT.

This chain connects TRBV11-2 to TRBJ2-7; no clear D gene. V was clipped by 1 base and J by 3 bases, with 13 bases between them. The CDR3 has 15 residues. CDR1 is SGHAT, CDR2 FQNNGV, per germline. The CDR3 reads CASSLGRGSYYEQYF. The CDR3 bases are TGTGCCAGCAGCTTAGGTCGCGGCAGTTACTACGAGCAGTACTTC. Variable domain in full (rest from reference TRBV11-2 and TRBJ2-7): EAGVAQSPRYKIIEKRQSVAFWCNPISGHATLYWYQQILGQGPKLLIQFQNNGVVDDSQLPKDRFSAERLKGVDSTLKIQPAKLEDSAVYLCASSLGRGSYYEQYFGPGTRLTVT.

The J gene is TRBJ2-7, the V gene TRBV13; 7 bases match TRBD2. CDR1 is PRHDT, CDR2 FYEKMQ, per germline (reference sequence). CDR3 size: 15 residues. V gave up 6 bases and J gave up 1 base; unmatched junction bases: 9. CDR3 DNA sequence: TGTGCCAGCAGAGGGAGCGGGGCGGGTTCCTACGAGCAGTACTTC. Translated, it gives CASRGSGAGSYEQYF.

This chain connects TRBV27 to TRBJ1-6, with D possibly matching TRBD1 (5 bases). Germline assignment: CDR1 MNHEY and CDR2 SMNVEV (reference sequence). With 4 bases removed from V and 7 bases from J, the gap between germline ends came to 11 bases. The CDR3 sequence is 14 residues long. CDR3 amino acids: CASSWGSPNSPLHF. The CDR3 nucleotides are TGTGCCAGCAGTTGGGGGAGCCCAAATTCACCCCTCCACTTT.

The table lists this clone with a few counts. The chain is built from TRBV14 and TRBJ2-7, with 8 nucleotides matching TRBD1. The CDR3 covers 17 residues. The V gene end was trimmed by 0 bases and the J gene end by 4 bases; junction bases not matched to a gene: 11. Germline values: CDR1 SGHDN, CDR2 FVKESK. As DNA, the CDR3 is TGTGCCAGCAGCCAAGATCCAGGGGGACAGGCTAATTACGAGCAGTACTTC. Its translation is CASSQDPGGQANYEQYF.

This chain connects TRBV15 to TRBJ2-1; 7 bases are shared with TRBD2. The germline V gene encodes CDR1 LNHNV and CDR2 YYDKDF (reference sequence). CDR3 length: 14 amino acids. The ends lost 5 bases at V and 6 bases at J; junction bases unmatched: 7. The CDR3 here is CATSGGTGGNEQFF. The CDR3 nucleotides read TGTGCCACCAGCGGGGGGACGGGGGGCAATGAGCAGTTCTTC.

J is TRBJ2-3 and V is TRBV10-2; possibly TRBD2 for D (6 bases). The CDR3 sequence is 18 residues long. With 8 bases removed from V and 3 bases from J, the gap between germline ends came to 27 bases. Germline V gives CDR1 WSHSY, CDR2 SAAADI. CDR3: CASGGIFRQEGWTDTQYF. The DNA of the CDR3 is TGCGCCAGCGGGGGGATTTTTAGGCAGGAGGGATGGACAGATACGCAGTATTTT.

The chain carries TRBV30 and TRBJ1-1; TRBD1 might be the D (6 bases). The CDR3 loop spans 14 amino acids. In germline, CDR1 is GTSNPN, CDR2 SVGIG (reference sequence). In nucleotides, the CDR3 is TGTGCTTCGGAAACGACAGGTAGCAACACTGAAGCTTTCTTT. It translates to CASETTGSNTEAFF.

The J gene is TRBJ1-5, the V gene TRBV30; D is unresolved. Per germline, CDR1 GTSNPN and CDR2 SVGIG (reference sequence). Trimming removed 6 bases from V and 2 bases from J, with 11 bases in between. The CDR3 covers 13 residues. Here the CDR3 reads CACSDDGNQPQHF. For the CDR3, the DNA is TGTGCCTGTTCTGACGACGGCAATCAGCCCCAGCATTTT.

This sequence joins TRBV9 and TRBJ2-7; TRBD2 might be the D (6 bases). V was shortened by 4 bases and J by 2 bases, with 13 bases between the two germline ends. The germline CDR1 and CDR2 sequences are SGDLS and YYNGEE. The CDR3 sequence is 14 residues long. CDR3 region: CASSTGGEAYEQYF. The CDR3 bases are TGTGCCAGCAGCACCGGCGGGGAGGCCTACGAGCAGTACTTC.

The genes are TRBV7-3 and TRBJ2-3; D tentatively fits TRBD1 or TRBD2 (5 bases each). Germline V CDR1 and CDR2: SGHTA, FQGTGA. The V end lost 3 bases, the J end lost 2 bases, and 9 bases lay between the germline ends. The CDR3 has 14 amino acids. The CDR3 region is CASSFVGDTDTQYF. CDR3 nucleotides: TGTGCCAGCAGCTTTGTGGGGGACACAGATACGCAGTATTTT. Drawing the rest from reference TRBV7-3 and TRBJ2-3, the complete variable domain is GAGVSQTPSNKVTEKGKYVELRCDPISGHTALYWYRQSLGQGPEFLIYFQGTGAADDSGLPNDRFFAVRPEGSVSTLKIQRTERGDSAVYLCASSFVGDTDTQYFGPGTRLTVL.

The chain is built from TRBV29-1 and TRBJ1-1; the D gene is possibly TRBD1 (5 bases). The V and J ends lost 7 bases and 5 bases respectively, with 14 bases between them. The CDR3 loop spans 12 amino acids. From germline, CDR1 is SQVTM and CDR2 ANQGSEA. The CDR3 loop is CSGAGGGTEAFF. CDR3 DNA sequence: TGCAGCGGGGCCGGGGGGGGAACTGAAGCTTTCTTT.

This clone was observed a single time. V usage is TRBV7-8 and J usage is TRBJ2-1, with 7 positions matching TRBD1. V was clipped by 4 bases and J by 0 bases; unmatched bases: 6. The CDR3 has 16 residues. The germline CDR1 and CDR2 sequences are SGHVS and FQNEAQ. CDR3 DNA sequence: TGTGCCAGCAGCTCCCACGGGACAGCCTCCTACAATGAGCAGTTCTTC. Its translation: CASSSHGTASYNEQFF. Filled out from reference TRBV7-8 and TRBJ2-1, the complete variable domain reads GAGVSQSPRYKVAKRGQDVALRCDPISGHVSLFWYQQALGQGPEFLTYFQNEAQLDKSGLPSDRFFAERPEGSVSTLKIQRTQQEDSAVYLCASSSHGTASYNEQFFGPGTRLTVL.

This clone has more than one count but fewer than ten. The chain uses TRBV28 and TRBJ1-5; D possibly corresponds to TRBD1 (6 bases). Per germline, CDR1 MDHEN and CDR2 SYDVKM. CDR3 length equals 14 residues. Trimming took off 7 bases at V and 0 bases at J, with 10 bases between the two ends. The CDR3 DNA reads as TGTGCCAGCATCAGGGGCTATAGCAATCAGCCCCAGCATTTT. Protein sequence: CASIRGYSNQPQHF.

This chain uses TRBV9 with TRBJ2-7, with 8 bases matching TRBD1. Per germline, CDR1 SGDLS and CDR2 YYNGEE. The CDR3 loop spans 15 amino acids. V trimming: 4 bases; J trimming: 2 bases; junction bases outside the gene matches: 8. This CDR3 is CASSYGQGQTYEQYF. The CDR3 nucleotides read TGTGCCAGCAGCTACGGACAGGGACAAACCTACGAGCAGTACTTC. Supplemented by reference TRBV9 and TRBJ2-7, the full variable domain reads DSGVTQTPKHLITATGQRVTLRCSPRSGDLSVYWYQQSLDQGLQFLIQYYNGEERAKGNILERFSAQQFPDLHSELNLSSLELGDSALYFCASSYGQGQTYEQYFGPGTRLTVT.